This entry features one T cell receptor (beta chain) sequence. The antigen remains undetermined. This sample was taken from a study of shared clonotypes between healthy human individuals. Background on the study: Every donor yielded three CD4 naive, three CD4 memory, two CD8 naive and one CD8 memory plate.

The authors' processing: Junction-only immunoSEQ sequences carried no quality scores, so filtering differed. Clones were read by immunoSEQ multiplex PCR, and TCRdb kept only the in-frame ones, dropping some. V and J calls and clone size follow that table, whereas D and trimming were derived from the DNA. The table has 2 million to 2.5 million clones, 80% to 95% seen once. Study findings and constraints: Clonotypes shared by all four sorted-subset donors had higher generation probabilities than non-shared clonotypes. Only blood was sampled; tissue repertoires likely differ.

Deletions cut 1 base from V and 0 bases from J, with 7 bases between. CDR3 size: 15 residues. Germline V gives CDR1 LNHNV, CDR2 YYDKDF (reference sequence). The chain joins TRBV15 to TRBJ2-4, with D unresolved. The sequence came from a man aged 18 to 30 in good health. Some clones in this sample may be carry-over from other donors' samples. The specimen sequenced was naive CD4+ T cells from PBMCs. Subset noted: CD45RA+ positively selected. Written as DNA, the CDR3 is TGTGCCACCAGCAGAGTTCGGATAGCCAAAAACATTCAGTACTTC. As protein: CATSRVRIAKNIQYF.